The sequence of this T cell receptor beta chain was determined in a study of T cell repertoires in cytomegalovirus infection. On the study more broadly: HLA-C-restricted CMV epitopes, recently identified, and well-studied HLA-B-restricted ones were used by the study. Shared public TCR beta signatures pointed to both CMV infection and a matching HLA type.

Using its own MiXCR run on the reads, TCRdb lists one record per CDR3 protein. The table lists a few hundred thousand distinct CDR3 sequences, about 27% of them singletons, with 20% in the top ten. The germline V gene has CDR1 LNHDA and CDR2 SQIVND (reference sequence). This CDR3 is 15 amino acids long. V trimming: 6 bases; J trimming: 5 bases; junction bases outside the gene matches: 9. This clonotype was picked up a small number of times. What it binds is not known. Findings of the study overall: Cumulative public TCR beta family frequency identified CMV carriers with the relevant HLA. Clonotypes of TCR beta that were HLA-C-restricted and CMV-specific dominated the ex vivo response.

This clonotype was obtained from a human donor in good health (CMV status not recorded). Some clones in this sample may be carry-over from other donors' samples. The sequencing used cultured PBMCs, collected from culture after CMV antigen stimulation. The J gene is TRBJ2-2, the V gene TRBV19; 7 bases are shared with TRBD2. Here the CDR3 reads CASRWGGFRTGELFF. The CDR3 nucleotides read TGTGCCAGTAGGTGGGGGGGTTTTAGGACCGGGGAGCTGTTTTTT.